This T cell receptor beta chain was captured by sequencing in a study of T-cell memory formation after mild COVID-19. Looking at the study overall: Largely, the TCR clusters proved donor specific. Regarding the study as a whole: SARS-CoV-2 specificity of second-wave clones peaking day 37 was unconfirmed.

A word on this clonotype: Its antigen remains unidentified.

The CDR3 runs to 15 residues. V lost 7 bases to trimming and J lost 3 bases; unmatched junction nucleotides: 7. Germline-derived CDR1 and CDR2 are MNHNY and SVGAGI (reference sequence). MiXCR was run by TCRdb on the 5' RACE reads, yielding one entry per CDR3 protein. The profile shows roughly 99,000 distinct CDR3 sequences, approximately 15% of them singletons. The sequencing sample was made of PBMCs or a T cell subset sorted from them (not recorded which). The gene calls are TRBV6-6 and TRBJ2-2, with 8 nucleotides matching TRBD2. The receptor was isolated from a man between 18 and 35 years old who had mild COVID-19 (a few samples of this study predate the infection). Cell type and time point are not known. CDR3 in amino acids: CASTGGGLDTGELFF. The DNA of the CDR3 is TGTGCCAGCACGGGGGGGGGCCTCGACACCGGGGAGCTGTTTTTT.